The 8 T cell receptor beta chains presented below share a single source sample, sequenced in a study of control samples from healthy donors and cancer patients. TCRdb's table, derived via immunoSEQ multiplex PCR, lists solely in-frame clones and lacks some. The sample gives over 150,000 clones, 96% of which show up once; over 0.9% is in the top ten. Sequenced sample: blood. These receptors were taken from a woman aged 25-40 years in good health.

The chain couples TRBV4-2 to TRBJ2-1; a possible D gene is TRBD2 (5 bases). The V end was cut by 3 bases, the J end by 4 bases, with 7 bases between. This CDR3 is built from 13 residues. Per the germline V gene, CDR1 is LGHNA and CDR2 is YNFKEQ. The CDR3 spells CASSHGLYNEQFF. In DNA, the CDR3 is TGTGCCAGCAGCCATGGACTTTACAATGAGCAGTTCTTC.

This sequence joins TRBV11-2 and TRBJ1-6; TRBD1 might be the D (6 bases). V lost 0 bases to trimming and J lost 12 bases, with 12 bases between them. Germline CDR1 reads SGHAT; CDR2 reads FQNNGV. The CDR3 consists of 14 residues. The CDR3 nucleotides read TGTGCCAGCAGCTTAGAGGGGGGCGCACGACCCCTCCACTTT. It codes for CASSLEGGARPLHF.

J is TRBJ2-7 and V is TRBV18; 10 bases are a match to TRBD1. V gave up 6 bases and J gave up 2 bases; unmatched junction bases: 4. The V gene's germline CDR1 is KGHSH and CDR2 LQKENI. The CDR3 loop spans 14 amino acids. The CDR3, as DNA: TGTGCCAGCTCCCTGGGACAGGGGCCCTACGAGCAGTACTTC. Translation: CASSLGQGPYEQYF.

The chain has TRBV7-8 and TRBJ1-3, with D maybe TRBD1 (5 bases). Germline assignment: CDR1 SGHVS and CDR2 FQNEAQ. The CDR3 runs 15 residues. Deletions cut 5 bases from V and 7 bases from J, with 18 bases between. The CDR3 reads CASSPNLGAVNTIYF. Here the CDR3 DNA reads TGTGCCAGCAGCCCCAATCTTGGGGCGGTGAACACCATATATTTT.

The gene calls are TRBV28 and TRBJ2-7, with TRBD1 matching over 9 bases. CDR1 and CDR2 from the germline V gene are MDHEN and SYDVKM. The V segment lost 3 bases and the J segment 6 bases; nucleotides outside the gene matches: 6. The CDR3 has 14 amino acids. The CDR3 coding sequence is TGTGCCAGCAGTTTGGTGGACAGGGGTGGCGAGCAGTACTTC. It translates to CASSLVDRGGEQYF.

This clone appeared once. CDR3 sequence (DNA): TGTGCCAGCAGCCAAGTTGGGTATGGCTACACCTTC. The encoded protein is CASSQVGYGYTF. This rearrangement joins TRBV5-4 to TRBJ1-2; no reliable D call. Germline-derived CDR1 and CDR2 are SGHNT and YYREEE (reference sequence). V lost 4 bases and J lost 5, with 9 bases in between. This CDR3 is built from 12 residues.

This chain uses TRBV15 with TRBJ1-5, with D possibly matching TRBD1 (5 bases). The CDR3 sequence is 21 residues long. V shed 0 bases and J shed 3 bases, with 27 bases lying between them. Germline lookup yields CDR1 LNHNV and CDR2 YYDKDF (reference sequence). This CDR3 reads CATSRDIRGLSRGRDNQPQHF. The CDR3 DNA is TGTGCCACCAGCAGAGATATTCGCGGACTTTCGAGGGGCAGGGACAATCAGCCCCAGCATTTT.

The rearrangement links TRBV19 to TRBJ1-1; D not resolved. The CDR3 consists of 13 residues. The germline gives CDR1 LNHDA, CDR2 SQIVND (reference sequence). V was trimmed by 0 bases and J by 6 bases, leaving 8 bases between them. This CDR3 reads CASSIDREAEAFF. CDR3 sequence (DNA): TGTGCCAGTAGTATAGATCGTGAGGCTGAAGCTTTCTTT.